This T cell receptor beta chain was obtained from a study of blood T cell repertoires in COVID-19. V shed 5 bases and J shed 3 bases, with 11 bases lying between them. CDR1 and CDR2 from the germline V gene are LNHDA and SQIVND (reference sequence). This CDR3 spans 13 amino acids. In the authors' methods: Estimation of nucleated cell counts was performed using reference gene primer amplification. Some clones are missing from TCRdb's copy, which holds only in-frame ones; the method was immunoSEQ multiplex PCR. The V and J calls and the clone size are those of that table, but D and trimming were determined from the DNA. The table includes over 300,000 clones, roughly nine tenths detected once.

This rearrangement joins TRBV19 to TRBJ2-7, with D perhaps matching TRBD2 (6 bases). The specimen sequenced was peripheral blood. The source is a man aged 18 to 29 who had recovered from COVID-19. Here the CDR3 reads CASSPGLIYEQYF. CDR3 DNA sequence: TGTGCCAGTAGTCCGGGACTTATCTACGAGCAGTACTTC.